This TCR beta chain derives from a study of CD8+CD57+ T cells in acquired aplastic anemia. Overall study: Sorted CD4+ and CD8+ cells yielded about 3.1 ug of DNA on average.

Those patients picked for sequencing had displayed CD8+CD57+ cell expansion on flow cytometry. J was trimmed by 2 bases and V by 5 bases; bases with no gene match: 4. This CDR3 has 14 residues. CDR1 is SGHTA, CDR2 FQGTGA, per germline. Both TCR beta VDJ combination and CDR3 sequence profiling were carried out. Genomic DNA was the template for this profiling. TCRdb re-called the reads through MiXCR, storing one row per CDR3 protein. This table has under 350,000 distinct CDR3 sequences, approximately 57% appearing once. This clonotype occurred many times. The chain couples TRBV7-3 to TRBJ2-7; 9 bases map to TRBD1. The clonotype was recovered from a human donor with aplastic anemia. The sample taken for sequencing was sorted CD4+, CD8+, or CD8+CD57+ T cells (not recorded which) from PBMCs. The CDR3 region has the DNA TGTGCCAGCAGCCCCGGGACAGGGACCTACGAGCAGTACTTC. Translation gives CASSPGTGTYEQYF.